This T cell receptor (beta chain) was recovered during a study of cytomegalovirus exposure and HLA in healthy donors. General study results and limits: Rarity marked most TCR sequences, yet some public TCRs occurred in many donors. Associated with cytomegalovirus, according to the listing, were 150 to 200 TCR beta chains.

Worth noting for this clone: The antigen remains undetermined.

Germline CDR1 reads MNHEY; CDR2 reads SVGAGI. The CDR3 loop spans 15 amino acids. Trimming stripped 4 bases from V and 2 bases from J, with 14 bases between. The table came from immunoSEQ multiplex PCR; TCRdb's copy has only in-frame clones and leaves some out. The sample carries 150,000 to 200,000 clones, approximately 86% recorded once. Donors were drawn from the approximately 130-subject validation cohort, separate from the approximately 680-subject first cohort. Sequenced sample: PBMCs. The sequence derives from a man aged 25 to 40 in good health and CMV-seropositive. The rearrangement joins TRBV6-5 to TRBJ2-5; D is uncertain. The DNA for the CDR3 is TGTGCCAGCAGTTCCTCTACAATACTACAAGAGACCCAGTACTTC. It translates to CASSSSTILQETQYF.